This TCR beta chain was captured in a study of T cells in Graves' hyperthyroidism and ophthalmopathy. General study points: The model identified upcoming ophthalmopathy a median roughly 6.5 months ahead of onset. In blood, most of the thyroid clonotypes expanded above 0.001 were also present.

CDR1 and CDR2 (germline): SNHLY, FYNNEI. The V and J ends lost 2 bases and 6 bases, in that order; junction bases with no gene match: 5. CDR3 length: 15 amino acids. This clonotype was found many times. The antigen is undetermined. RNA transcripts gave rise to amplified TCR beta CDR3 regions. A set of HTBI primers served as the primers for a first-round RT-PCR of the TCR CDR3. TCRdb re-called the multiplex PCR reads through MiXCR, storing one row per CDR3 protein. In the table there are 250,000 or so distinct CDR3 sequences, about a sixth of which are singletons. From 9 to 10 ml of fresh peripheral blood, PBMCs were isolated.

Sequencing was done on a sample of blood. This chain joins TRBV2 and TRBJ2-7, with TRBD2 identical over 12 bases. The sequence came from a woman between 18 and 29 years old with Graves' ophthalmopathy. DNA of the CDR3: TGTGCCAGCAGTGAACGGACTAGCGGGGTCTCCGAGCAGTACTTC. This sequence encodes CASSERTSGVSEQYF. The variable domain in full, completed from reference TRBV2 and TRBJ2-7, reads EPEVTQTPSHQVTQMGQEVILRCVPISNHLYFYWYRQILGQKVEFLVSFYNNEISEKSEIFDDQFSVERPDGSNFTLKIRSTKLEDSAMYFCASSERTSGVSEQYFGPGTRLTVT.